Here is one T cell receptor beta chain with its context. This sample was included in a study of T cell changes during pregnancy in multiple sclerosis. Trimming removed 5 bases at V and 4 bases at J, with 9 bases between. CDR3 length: 12 residues. The germline CDR1 and CDR2 sequences are GTSNPN and SVGIG (reference sequence). Sequenced by immunoSEQ multiplex PCR; TCRdb stores in-frame clones only, minus some. The sample has some 77,000 clones; approximately 89% are singletons. Here the sequenced sample was peripheral blood, taken before pregnancy. The source of this sequence is a female donor with multiple sclerosis, enrolled in a pregnancy study. The chain uses TRBV30 and TRBJ1-3; D may be TRBD1 (5 bases). The CDR3 reads CAWAGSGNTIYF. CDR3 nucleotide sequence: TGTGCCTGGGCAGGGTCAGGAAACACCATATATTTT.